This T cell receptor (beta chain) was captured in a study of cytomegalovirus exposure and HLA in healthy donors. At the level of the study: Previous work identified around 120 million unique TCR beta sequences from some 170 million T cells.

Primers for the PCR totalled 60 Vbeta and 13 Jbeta. Clones were sequenced by immunoSEQ multiplex PCR, and TCRdb holds only the in-frame ones, with some missing. This table holds 150,000 to 200,000 clones, 75% to 85% found once. The V gene's germline CDR1 is SQVTM and CDR2 ANQGSEA. V shed 8 bases and J 11 bases; nucleotides not matched to a gene: 14. This CDR3 spans 13 amino acids. The chain is built from TRBV29-1 and TRBJ2-7, with 11 nucleotides matching TRBD2. This receptor was obtained from a woman aged 50 to 60 in good health and CMV-seronegative. Sample: PBMCs. The CDR3: CSIRTSGRGQEYF. CDR3 sequence (DNA): TGCAGCATTCGAACTAGCGGGAGAGGTCAGGAGTACTTC.